These 16 T cell receptor beta chains were sequenced from one sample in a study of blood T cell repertoires in COVID-19. Generated by immunoSEQ multiplex PCR, the TCRdb table keeps only in-frame clones and is missing some. This table has 200,000 to 300,000 clones, around 80% appearing once. The sequenced sample was peripheral blood. The receptors were gathered from a young woman with acute or convalescent COVID-19.

This chain uses TRBV19 with TRBJ2-7, with 11 bases aligning to TRBD1. J gave up 6 bases and V 3 bases, and 7 bases lay outside the gene matches. The germline CDR1 and CDR2 sequences are LNHDA and SQIVND (reference sequence). The CDR3 is made up of 15 amino acids. CDR3 residues: CASSIEPGTGGEQYF. In nucleotides, the CDR3 is TGTGCCAGTAGTATTGAACCCGGGACAGGGGGCGAGCAGTACTTC.

The V call is TRBV7-2, the J call TRBJ2-7; D is unresolved. V was trimmed by 3 bases and J by 2 bases, leaving 11 bases between them. The CDR3 spans 14 residues. Germline loops: CDR1 SGHTA, CDR2 FQGNSA. This CDR3 reads CASSFSFAAYEQYF. CDR3 sequence (DNA): TGTGCCAGCAGCTTTAGTTTTGCTGCCTACGAGCAGTACTTC.

The CDR3 DNA is TGCGCCAGCAGCCAAGAAGGGACAGGGGTCTACGAGCAGTACTTC. Translating it yields CASSQEGTGVYEQYF. The rearrangement joins TRBV4-3 to TRBJ2-7, with TRBD1 matching 10 bases. The germline CDR1 and CDR2 sequences are LGHNA and YSLEER. The V segment lost 0 bases and the J segment 3 bases; nucleotides outside the gene matches: 2. This CDR3 has 15 residues.

This chain connects TRBV7-8 to TRBJ1-3, with a tentative D call TRBD1 (6 bases). V gave up 8 bases and J gave up 0 bases, with 14 bases separating them. This CDR3 spans 15 amino acids. Germline V gene sequence: CDR1 SGHVS, CDR2 FQNEAQ. The CDR3 coding sequence is TGTGCCAGCGGGGGCAGGTACGGCTCTGGAAACACCATATATTTT. Protein product: CASGGRYGSGNTIYF.

The chain uses TRBV4-1 and TRBJ2-7; 7 bases are shared with TRBD2. CDR1 is MGHRA and CDR2 is YSYEKL in the germline V gene. Losses at the gene ends were 1 base for V and 1 base for J; bases not matched to a gene: 7. The CDR3 extends over 16 amino acids. This CDR3 reads CASSQGVSSGSYEQYF. In nucleotides, the CDR3 is TGCGCCAGCAGCCAAGGAGTGTCTAGCGGATCCTACGAGCAGTACTTC.

This clone has more than one count but fewer than ten. This sequence joins TRBV9 and TRBJ1-2; D not resolved. V was cut by 3 bases and J by 1 base, with 13 bases left in between. This CDR3 has 15 amino acids. Germline values: CDR1 SGDLS, CDR2 YYNGEE. The CDR3 loop reads CASSGSGIGNYGYTF. Written as DNA, the CDR3 is TGTGCCAGCAGCGGATCCGGGATCGGTAACTATGGCTACACCTTC. Complete variable domain (other parts from reference TRBV9 and TRBJ1-2): DSGVTQTPKHLITATGQRVTLRCSPRSGDLSVYWYQQSLDQGLQFLIQYYNGEERAKGNILERFSAQQFPDLHSELNLSSLELGDSALYFCASSGSGIGNYGYTFGSGTRLTVV.

The chain uses TRBV6-5 and TRBJ2-5; the D gene is possibly TRBD1 (6 bases). This CDR3 region has 13 residues. V lost 6 bases and J lost 4, with 12 bases in between. Germline V gives CDR1 MNHEY, CDR2 SVGAGI. The CDR3 is CASSSRGSETQYF. For the CDR3, the DNA is TGTGCCAGCAGCTCCAGGGGTTCAGAGACCCAGTACTTC.

This clone was seen only a few times. The rearrangement uses TRBV10-3 and TRBJ2-3; 11 nucleotides line up with TRBD1. The CDR3 sequence is 15 residues long. Germline V gives CDR1 ENHRY, CDR2 SYGVKD. Unmatched junction bases numbered 3, after V lost 4 bases and J lost 3 bases. The CDR3 sequence: CAISVGTGGTDTQYF. For the CDR3, the DNA is TGTGCCATCAGTGTTGGGACAGGGGGGACAGATACGCAGTATTTT.

This chain joins TRBV19 and TRBJ2-1; TRBD1 aligns across 11 bases. V lost 6 bases to trimming and J lost 12 bases; unmatched junction nucleotides: 16. Germline values: CDR1 LNHDA, CDR2 SQIVND (reference sequence). This CDR3 spans 16 amino acids. The CDR3 region has the DNA TGTGCCAGTAGCCCAACTGGGGGGACAGGGGGTAGTGGGCAGTTCTTC. It is translated as CASSPTGGTGGSGQFF.

As DNA, the CDR3 is TGTGCCACCAGCGACCCTCTCCCGGGACTAGCGGGAGTTGGGAGTGACGAGCAGTACTTC. Residues: CATSDPLPGLAGVGSDEQYF. The chain has TRBV19 and TRBJ2-7; 14 nucleotides line up with TRBD2. The CDR3 runs to 20 residues. V dropped 10 bases and J dropped 5; count of bases not matched to a gene: 25. Germline-derived CDR1 and CDR2 are LNHDA and SQIVND (reference sequence).

The genes are TRBV20-1 and TRBJ2-1, with 7 nucleotides matching TRBD2. The CDR3 has 14 amino acids. Germline V gives CDR1 DFQATT, CDR2 SNEGSKA (reference sequence). Trimming removed 3 bases from V and 5 bases from J; junction bases left unmatched: 7. In nucleotides, the CDR3 is TGCAGTGCTAGTAGGACTAGAGGAGACAATGAGCAGTTCTTC. As protein: CSASRTRGDNEQFF.

The chain combines TRBV19 with TRBJ1-2; D uncertain. V shed 7 bases and J shed 4 bases, with 19 bases lying between them. The germline V gene has CDR1 LNHDA and CDR2 SQIVND (reference sequence). This CDR3 spans 15 amino acids. This chain's CDR3 is CASMRGVSVPYGYTF. CDR3 nucleotides: TGTGCCAGTATGAGAGGCGTATCAGTACCCTATGGCTACACCTTC.

This chain links TRBV4-1 with TRBJ2-7; the match to TRBD2 covers 13 bases. The germline gives CDR1 MGHRA, CDR2 YSYEKL. CDR3 length equals 18 residues. Losses at the gene ends were 0 bases for V and 2 bases for J; bases not matched to a gene: 7. The CDR3 is CASSQDVYGTSGTYEQYF. The CDR3 DNA follows: TGCGCCAGCAGCCAAGATGTTTACGGGACTAGCGGGACCTACGAGCAGTACTTC.

This clone occurred a few times. The rearrangement links TRBV12-5 to TRBJ2-7; possibly TRBD1 for D (5 bases). The CDR3 consists of 13 residues. The germline V and J ends were trimmed by 6 bases and 5 bases, with 14 bases remaining between them. Germline CDR1 is LGHNT and CDR2 is FRNRAP. CDR3 bases: TGTGCTAGTGGCCTCGATGACAGCCACGAGCAGTACTTC. Encoded protein: CASGLDDSHEQYF.

The chain links TRBV18 to TRBJ2-2; TRBD1 might be the D (6 bases). V lost 3 bases, J lost 1 base, and 6 bases lay in between. In germline, CDR1 is KGHSH, CDR2 LQKENI. This CDR3 comprises 14 residues. The CDR3 DNA is TGTGCCAGCTCACCGGGACAGAACACCGGGGAGCTGTTTTTT. Its translation: CASSPGQNTGELFF.

The CDR3 here is CASSQQGNEKLFF. CDR3 DNA: TGTGCCAGCAGCCAACAGGGGAATGAAAAACTGTTTTTT. This chain joins TRBV5-4 and TRBJ1-4; 7 bases match TRBD1. V was pared by 4 bases and J by 5 bases, with 2 bases of the junction left unmatched. Germline CDR1 and CDR2: SGHNT and YYREEE (reference sequence). This CDR3 contains 13 residues.